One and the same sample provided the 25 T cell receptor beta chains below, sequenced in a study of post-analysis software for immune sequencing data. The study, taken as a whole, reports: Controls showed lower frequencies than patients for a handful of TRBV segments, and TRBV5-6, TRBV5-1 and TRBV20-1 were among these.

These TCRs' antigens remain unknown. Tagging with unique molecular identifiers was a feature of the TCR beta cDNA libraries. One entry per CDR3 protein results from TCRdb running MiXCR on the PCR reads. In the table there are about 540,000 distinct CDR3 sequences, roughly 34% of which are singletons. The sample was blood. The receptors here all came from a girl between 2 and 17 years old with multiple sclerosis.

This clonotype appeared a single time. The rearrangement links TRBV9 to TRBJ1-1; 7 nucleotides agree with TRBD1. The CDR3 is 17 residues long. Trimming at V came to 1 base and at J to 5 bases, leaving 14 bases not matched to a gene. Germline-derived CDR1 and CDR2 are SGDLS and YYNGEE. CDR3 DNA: TGTGCCAGCAGCGTATCGGATAGGGGGCGAAGTGGTACTGAAGCTTTCTTT. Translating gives CASSVSDRGRSGTEAFF.

In DNA, the CDR3 is TGTGCCAGCAGCTCAATAGCGGGGGCGTACAATGAGCAGTTCTTC. As protein: CASSSIAGAYNEQFF. The genes are TRBV11-2 and TRBJ2-1; 9 bases match TRBD2. CDR1 and CDR2 from the germline V gene are SGHAT and FQNNGV. This CDR3 has 15 amino acids. With V trimmed by 4 bases and J by 4 bases, 5 bases remained unmatched.

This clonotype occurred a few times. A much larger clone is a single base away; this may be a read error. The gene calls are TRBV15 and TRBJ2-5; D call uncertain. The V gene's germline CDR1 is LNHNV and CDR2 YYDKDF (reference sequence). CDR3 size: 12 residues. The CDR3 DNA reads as TGTGCCACCAGCAGAGATCGAGAGACCCGGTACTTC. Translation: CATSRDRETRYF. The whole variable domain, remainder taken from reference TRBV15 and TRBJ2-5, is DAMVIQNPRYQVTQFGKPVTLSCSQTLNHNVMYWYQQKSSQAPKLLFHYYDKDFNNEADTPDNFQSRRPNTSFCFLDIRSPGLGDTAMYLCATSRDRETRYFGPGTRLLVL.

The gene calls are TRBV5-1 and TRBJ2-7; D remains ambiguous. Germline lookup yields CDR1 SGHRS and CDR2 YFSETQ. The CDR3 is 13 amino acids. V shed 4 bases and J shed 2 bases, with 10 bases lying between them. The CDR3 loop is CASSPNGAYEQYF. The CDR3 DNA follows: TGCGCCAGCAGCCCGAACGGAGCCTACGAGCAGTACTTC.

As DNA, the CDR3 is TGCAGCGGCGAGGGGCCGGCGGAGACCCAGTACTTC. The encoded protein is CSGEGPAETQYF. V usage is TRBV29-1 and J usage is TRBJ2-5; D is perhaps TRBD1 or TRBD2 (5 bases each). The V end was cut by 7 bases, the J end by 5 bases, with 14 bases between. This CDR3 comprises 12 residues. The germline V gene encodes CDR1 SQVTM and CDR2 ANQGSEA.

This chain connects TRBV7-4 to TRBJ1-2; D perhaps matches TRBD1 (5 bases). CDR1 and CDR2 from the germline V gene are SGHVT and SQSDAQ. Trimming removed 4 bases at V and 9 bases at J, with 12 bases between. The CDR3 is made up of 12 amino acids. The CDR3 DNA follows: TGTGCCAGCAGCTCAGACAGCGGGCGCTACACCTTC. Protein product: CASSSDSGRYTF.

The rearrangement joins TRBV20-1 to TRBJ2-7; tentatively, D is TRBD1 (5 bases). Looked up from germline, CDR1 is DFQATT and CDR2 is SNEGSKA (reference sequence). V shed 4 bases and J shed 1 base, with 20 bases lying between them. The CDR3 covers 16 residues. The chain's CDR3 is CSANSLDSHSSYEQYF. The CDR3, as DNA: TGCAGTGCTAATTCCCTCGACAGCCACTCTTCCTACGAGCAGTACTTC.

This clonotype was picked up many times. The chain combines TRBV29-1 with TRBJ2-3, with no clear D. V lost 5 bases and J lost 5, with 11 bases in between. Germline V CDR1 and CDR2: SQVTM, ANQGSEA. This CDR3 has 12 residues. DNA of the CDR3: TGCAGCGTTTCCGAGGTCGGAGATACGCAGTATTTT. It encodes CSVSEVGDTQYF.

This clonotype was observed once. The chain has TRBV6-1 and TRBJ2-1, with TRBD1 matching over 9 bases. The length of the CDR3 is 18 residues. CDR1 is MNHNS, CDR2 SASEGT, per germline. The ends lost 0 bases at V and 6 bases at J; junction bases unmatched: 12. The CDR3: CASSEAYRGLITFNEQFF. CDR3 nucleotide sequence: TGTGCCAGCAGTGAAGCTTACAGGGGGCTTATTACCTTCAATGAGCAGTTCTTC.

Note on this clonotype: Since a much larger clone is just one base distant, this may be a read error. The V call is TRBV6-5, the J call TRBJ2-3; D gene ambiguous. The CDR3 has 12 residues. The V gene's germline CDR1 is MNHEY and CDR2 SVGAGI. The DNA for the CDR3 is TGTACCAGCAGTCCCGTTGGGGATACGCAGTATTTT. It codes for CTSSPVGDTQYF.

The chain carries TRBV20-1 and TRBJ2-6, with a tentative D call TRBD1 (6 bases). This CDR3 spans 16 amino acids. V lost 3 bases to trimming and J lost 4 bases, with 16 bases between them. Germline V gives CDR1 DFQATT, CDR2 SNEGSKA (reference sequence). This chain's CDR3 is CSASMAGVSGANVLTF. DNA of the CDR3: TGCAGTGCTAGTATGGCAGGGGTATCGGGGGCCAACGTCCTGACTTTC.

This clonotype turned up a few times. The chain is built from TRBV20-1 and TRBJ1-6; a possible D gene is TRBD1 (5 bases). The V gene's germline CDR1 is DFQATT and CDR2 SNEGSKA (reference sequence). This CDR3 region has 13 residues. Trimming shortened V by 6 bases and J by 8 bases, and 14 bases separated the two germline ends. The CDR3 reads CSAPGGTDSPLHF. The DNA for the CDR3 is TGCAGTGCCCCGGGGGGGACGGATTCACCCCTCCACTTT.

The CDR3 DNA reads TGTGCCAGCAGCCACATCCTAGGACTAGCGGGGTACAATGAGCAGTTCTTC. Translating gives CASSHILGLAGYNEQFF. The genes are TRBV14 and TRBJ2-1; 12 bases agree with TRBD2. The V and J ends lost 3 bases and 4 bases, in that order; junction bases with no gene match: 7. The germline V gene encodes CDR1 SGHDN and CDR2 FVKESK. The length of the CDR3 is 17 residues.

Here the CDR3 DNA reads TGTGCCAGCAGCCAAGATGAGGTCCGGGGGCTAGGGTCTTCTTCACCCCTCCACTTT. It codes for CASSQDEVRGLGSSSPLHF. V and J are TRBV4-2 and TRBJ1-6; TRBD1 is a possible D gene (6 bases). There are 19 residues in the CDR3. CDR1 is LGHNA, CDR2 YNFKEQ, per germline. With 0 bases removed from V and 9 bases from J, the gap between germline ends came to 24 bases.

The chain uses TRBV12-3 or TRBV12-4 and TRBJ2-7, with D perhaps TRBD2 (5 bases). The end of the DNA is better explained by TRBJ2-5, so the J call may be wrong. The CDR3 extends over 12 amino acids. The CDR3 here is CASSLFRGTQYF. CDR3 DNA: TGTGCCAGCAGTTTATTTCGGGGGACCCAGTACTTC.

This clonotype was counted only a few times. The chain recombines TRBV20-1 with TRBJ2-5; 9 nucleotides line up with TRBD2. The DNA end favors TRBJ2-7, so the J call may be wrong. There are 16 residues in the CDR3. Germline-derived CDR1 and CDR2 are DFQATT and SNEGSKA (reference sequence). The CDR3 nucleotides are TGCAGTGCTAGTGGGGGCCGCGGGGGGGGAACCTACGAGCAGTACTTC. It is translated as CSASGGRGGGTYEQYF.

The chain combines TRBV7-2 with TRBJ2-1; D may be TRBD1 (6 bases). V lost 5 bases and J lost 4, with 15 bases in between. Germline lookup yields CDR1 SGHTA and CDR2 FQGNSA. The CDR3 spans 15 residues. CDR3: CASSARDTRYNEQFF. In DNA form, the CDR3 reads TGTGCCAGCAGCGCCCGGGACACAAGATACAATGAGCAGTTCTTC. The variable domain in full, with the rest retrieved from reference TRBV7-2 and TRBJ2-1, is GAGVSQSPSNKVTEKGKDVELRCDPISGHTALYWYRQSLGQGLEFLIYFQGNSAPDKSGLPSDRFSAERTGGSVSTLTIQRTQQEDSAVYLCASSARDTRYNEQFFGPGTRLTVL.

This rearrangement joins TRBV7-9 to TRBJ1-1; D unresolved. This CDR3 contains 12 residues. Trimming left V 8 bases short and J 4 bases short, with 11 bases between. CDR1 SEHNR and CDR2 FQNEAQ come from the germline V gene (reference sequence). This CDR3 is CASRPGSTEAFF. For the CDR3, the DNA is TGTGCCAGCCGTCCGGGGAGCACTGAAGCTTTCTTT.

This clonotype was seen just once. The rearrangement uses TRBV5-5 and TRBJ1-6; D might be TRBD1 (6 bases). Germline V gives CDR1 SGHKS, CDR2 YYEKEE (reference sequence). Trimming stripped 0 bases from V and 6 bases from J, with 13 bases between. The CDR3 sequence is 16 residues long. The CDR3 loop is CASSLEWVGANSPLHF. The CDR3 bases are TGTGCCAGCAGCTTGGAGTGGGTGGGGGCTAATTCACCCCTCCACTTT.

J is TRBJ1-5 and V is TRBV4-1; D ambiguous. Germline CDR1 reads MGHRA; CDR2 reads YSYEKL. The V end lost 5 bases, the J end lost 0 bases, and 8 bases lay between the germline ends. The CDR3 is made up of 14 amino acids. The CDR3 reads CASSLSYSNQPQHF. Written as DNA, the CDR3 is TGCGCCAGCAGCTTAAGTTATAGCAATCAGCCCCAGCATTTT.

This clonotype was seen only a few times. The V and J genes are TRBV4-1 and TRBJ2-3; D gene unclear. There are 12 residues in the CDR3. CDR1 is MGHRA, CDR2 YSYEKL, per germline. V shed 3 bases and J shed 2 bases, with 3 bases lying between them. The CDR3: CASSHPTDTQYF. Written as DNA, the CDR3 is TGCGCCAGCAGCCACCCCACAGATACGCAGTATTTT.

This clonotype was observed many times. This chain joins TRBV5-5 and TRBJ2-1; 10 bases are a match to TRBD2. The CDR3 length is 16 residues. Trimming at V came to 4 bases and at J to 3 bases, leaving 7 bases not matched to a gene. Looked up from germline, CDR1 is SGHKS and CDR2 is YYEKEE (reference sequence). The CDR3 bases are TGTGCCAGCAGCATATTAGCGGGGGGCTACTACAATGAGCAGTTCTTC. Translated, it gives CASSILAGGYYNEQFF.

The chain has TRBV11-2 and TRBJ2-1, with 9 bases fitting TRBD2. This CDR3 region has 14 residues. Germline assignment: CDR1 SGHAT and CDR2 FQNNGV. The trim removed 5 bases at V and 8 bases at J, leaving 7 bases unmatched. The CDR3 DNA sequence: TGTGCCAGCAGCCGTCGACTAGCGGTAGATGAGCAGTTCTTC. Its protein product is CASSRRLAVDEQFF. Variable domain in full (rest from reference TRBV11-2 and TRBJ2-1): EAGVAQSPRYKIIEKRQSVAFWCNPISGHATLYWYQQILGQGPKLLIQFQNNGVVDDSQLPKDRFSAERLKGVDSTLKIQPAKLEDSAVYLCASSRRLAVDEQFFGPGTRLTVL.

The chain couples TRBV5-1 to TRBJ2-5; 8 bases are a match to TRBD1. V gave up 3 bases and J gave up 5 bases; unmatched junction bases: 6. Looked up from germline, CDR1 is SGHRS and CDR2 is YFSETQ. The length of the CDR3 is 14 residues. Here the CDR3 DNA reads TGCGCCAGCAGCTACGGACAGGGCGGGGAGACCCAGTACTTC. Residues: CASSYGQGGETQYF.

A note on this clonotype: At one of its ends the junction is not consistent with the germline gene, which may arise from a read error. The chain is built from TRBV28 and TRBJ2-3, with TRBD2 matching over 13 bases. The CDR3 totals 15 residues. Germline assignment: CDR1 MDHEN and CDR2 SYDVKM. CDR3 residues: CANSFGLAGADTQYF. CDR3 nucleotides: TGTGCCAACAGTTTCGGACTAGCGGGGGCAGATACGCAGTATTTT.